Presented here are 11 T cell receptor beta chains from one specimen sequenced in a study of OX40 agonist ivuxolimab in advanced cancers. The protocol used for the library was the immunoSEQ multiplex PCR assay. TCRdb stores this immuneACCESS table with in-frame sequences only. Part of the clones is absent; in the studies checked, under half of the shortfall reflects unresolved V genes, and no reason is known for the rest. The sample table shows tens of thousands of clones, and 80% to 90% are seen once. 6.5% of the sample lies in the top ten. The sequencing used CD4+ or CD8+ T cells sorted from blood, collected in a trial of the OX40 agonist ivuxolimab. These receptors came from an adult with an advanced solid tumor such as melanoma, head and neck, liver or kidney cancer.

The CDR3 loop reads CASSLTLNTGELFF. The CDR3 nucleotides are TGTGCCAGCAGTTTAACACTGAACACCGGGGAGCTGTTTTTT. This chain uses TRBV6-5 with TRBJ2-2; D gene unclear. Trimming pared 4 bases from V and 1 base from J, leaving 7 bases between. Germline values: CDR1 MNHEY, CDR2 SVGAGI. The CDR3 extends over 14 amino acids.

This chain joins TRBV12-5 and TRBJ2-3; possibly TRBD1 for D (5 bases). The germline V and J ends were trimmed by 3 bases and 1 base, with 8 bases remaining between them. Germline CDR1 is LGHNT and CDR2 is FRNRAP. The CDR3 contains 14 residues. The CDR3 is CASGLSRGTDTQYF. In nucleotides, the CDR3 is TGTGCTAGTGGTTTAAGCAGGGGCACAGATACGCAGTATTTT. The full variable domain, rest sourced from reference TRBV12-5 and TRBJ2-3, is DARVTQTPRHKVTEMGQEVTMRCQPILGHNTVFWYRQTMMQGLELLAYFRNRAPLDDSGMPKDRFSAEMPDATLATLKIQPSEPRDSAVYFCASGLSRGTDTQYFGPGTRLTVL.

The rearrangement joins TRBV27 to TRBJ1-1, with a possible D match to TRBD1 (6 bases). Germline V lookup: CDR1 MNHEY, CDR2 SMNVEV (reference sequence). The CDR3 length is 13 residues. Trimming removed 5 bases from V and 1 base from J, with 8 bases in between. The CDR3 reads CASSRGQNTEAFF. CDR3 bases: TGTGCCAGCAGTAGGGGACAGAACACTGAAGCTTTCTTT.

The V and J genes are TRBV4-1 and TRBJ1-4, with 7 positions matching TRBD1. J gave up 4 bases and V 0 bases, and 8 bases lay outside the gene matches. The length of the CDR3 is 17 residues. Germline lookup yields CDR1 MGHRA and CDR2 YSYEKL. CDR3 nucleotides: TGCGCCAGCAGCCAAGATAGAGGGGACAGCAATAATGAAAAACTGTTTTTT. Amino acid sequence: CASSQDRGDSNNEKLFF.

The genes are TRBV7-6 and TRBJ1-1; possible D gene TRBD1, 5 bases. Germline-derived CDR1 and CDR2 are SGHVS and FNYEAQ. This CDR3 is 12 amino acids long. Trimming removed 1 base at V and 7 bases at J, with 7 bases between. DNA of the CDR3: TGTGCCAGCAGCTTAGTCGGGGGTGAAGCTTTCTTT. This codes for CASSLVGGEAFF.

The count of this clone is one. V gene TRBV4-3 combines with J gene TRBJ2-5; tentative D call: TRBD2 (6 bases). The length of the CDR3 is 15 residues. Germline CDR1 LGHNA, CDR2 YSLEER. V was trimmed by 3 bases and J by 1 base, leaving 12 bases between them. The CDR3 DNA is TGCGCCAGCAGCCATTCGGGACTGATCCAAGAGACCCAGTACTTC. Translated, it gives CASSHSGLIQETQYF.

The chain joins TRBV5-6 to TRBJ2-7; D may correspond to TRBD1 or TRBD2 (5 bases each). V lost 1 base to trimming and J lost 2 bases, with 10 bases between them. CDR3 length: 14 amino acids. Germline CDR1 SGHDT, CDR2 YYEEEE. As DNA, the CDR3 is TGTGCCAGCAGCTTGCGGGGCCAGACCTACGAGCAGTACTTC. Amino acid sequence: CASSLRGQTYEQYF. Full variable domain (remainder filled in from reference TRBV5-6 and TRBJ2-7): DAGVTQSPTHLIKTRGQQVTLRCSPKSGHDTVSWYQQALGQGPQFIFQYYEEEERQRGNFPDRFSGHQFPNYSSELNVNALLLGDSALYLCASSLRGQTYEQYFGPGTRLTVT.

The rearrangement joins TRBV2 to TRBJ2-7; 11 positions agree with TRBD1. The CDR3 consists of 13 residues. V trimming: 10 bases; J trimming: 3 bases; junction bases outside the gene matches: 5. CDR1 is SNHLY, CDR2 FYNNEI, per germline. CDR3 nucleotides: TGTGCCACCTCCGGGACAGGGGGCTACGAGCAGTACTTC. Translating it yields CATSGTGGYEQYF.

The chain joins TRBV9 to TRBJ2-7; weak D call: TRBD2 (6 bases). The CDR3 totals 13 residues. CDR1 is SGDLS and CDR2 is YYNGEE in the germline V gene. The V end was cut by 3 bases, the J end by 3 bases, with 10 bases between. The CDR3 region is CASSAGDGYEQYF. The CDR3 DNA follows: TGTGCCAGCAGCGCGGGGGACGGCTACGAGCAGTACTTC.

The V gene is TRBV27, the J gene TRBJ2-7, with D possibly matching TRBD1 (5 bases). The CDR3 runs 13 residues. The V and J ends lost 6 bases and 2 bases respectively, with 11 bases between them. Germline V gene data show CDR1 as MNHEY and CDR2 as SMNVEV (reference sequence). The CDR3 DNA reads TGTGCCAGCAGCCTTACGGACACCTACGAGCAGTACTTC. The encoded protein is CASSLTDTYEQYF.

This CDR3 reads CASSPPGHGELFF. The CDR3 nucleotides are TGTGCCAGCTCACCACCCGGTCACGGGGAGCTGTTTTTT. The chain links TRBV18 to TRBJ2-2; D remains ambiguous. CDR1 and CDR2 (germline): KGHSH, LQKENI. Trimming shortened V by 0 bases and J by 7 bases, and 6 bases separated the two germline ends. The CDR3 totals 13 residues.